This TCR beta chain was captured by sequencing in a study of long-term antiretroviral therapy in people with HIV. With regard to this clone: As yet, its antigen is unknown.

Study results and caveats: Pre-ART-expanded clones dominated the repertoire at all time points.

There are 14 residues in the CDR3. Germline-derived CDR1 and CDR2 are SGHTA and FQGNSA. The V and J ends lost 3 bases and 6 bases respectively, with 11 bases between them. Investigators performed immunoSEQ version v3.0 at survey level. Profiling relied on immunoSEQ multiplex PCR, and the TCRdb table lists in-frame clones only, not all of them. The data contain about 36,000 clones, roughly 82% of them singletons. The TCR comes from a man between 18 and 35 years old with HIV. Sequences were derived from unsorted PBMCs, sampled 0.6 years after starting antiretroviral therapy. V usage is TRBV7-2 and J usage is TRBJ2-2, with D possibly matching TRBD2 (5 bases). CDR3 DNA sequence: TGTGCCAGCAGCTTCGATCAGAGGGCCGGGGAGCTGTTTTTT. Its protein product is CASSFDQRAGELFF. Full variable domain (remainder filled in from reference TRBV7-2 and TRBJ2-2): GAGVSQSPSNKVTEKGKDVELRCDPISGHTALYWYRQSLGQGLEFLIYFQGNSAPDKSGLPSDRFSAERTGGSVSTLTIQRTQQEDSAVYLCASSFDQRAGELFFGEGSRLTVL.